These 11 T cell receptor beta chains were all obtained from the same sample, sequenced in a study (dated by TCRdb to between 2014 and 2017). Library creation used 5' RACE. TCRdb shows the sequencer as Illumina MiSeq. In-frame beta chains were kept once TCRdb had trimmed the public reads at Q25 with fastp and called clones with MiXCR. Each CDR3 protein gets just one entry, which takes the most common genes and DNA from the rows behind it. The sample table contains about 60,000 distinct CDR3 sequences; only one count was recorded for almost 30% of them. The top ten hold roughly 2.1% of the sample. The sequencing input was tumor-infiltrating naive CD4+ T cells sorted from the breast tumor. The cell subset or site label, as the study defines it: naive CD4+ T cells, CD4+CD45RA+CD25-. The receptors stem from a female donor with breast cancer.

This clonotype occurred a few times. V usage is TRBV5-1 and J usage is TRBJ2-2; no clear D gene. This CDR3 contains 13 residues. V lost 4 bases, J lost 5 bases, and 9 bases lay in between. Germline loops: CDR1 SGHRS, CDR2 YFSETQ. The CDR3 here is CASSRPPTGELFF. CDR3 DNA sequence: TGCGCCAGCAGCAGGCCCCCGACCGGGGAGCTGTTTTTT.

The V call is TRBV28, the J call TRBJ1-2, with D maybe TRBD1 (5 bases). This CDR3 has 11 amino acids. Germline-derived CDR1 and CDR2 are MDHEN and SYDVKM. V lost 3 bases and J 11 bases, leaving 10 bases between the germline ends. The chain's CDR3 is CASSFSGGYTF. For the CDR3, the DNA is TGTGCCAGCAGTTTCTCGGGGGGGTACACCTTC.

This clonotype was observed a handful of times. The chain joins TRBV5-1 to TRBJ1-2; 8 nucleotides align to TRBD1. The length of the CDR3 is 14 residues. The V and J ends lost 0 bases and 6 bases, in that order; junction bases with no gene match: 4. Germline CDR1 and CDR2: SGHRS and YFSETQ. In nucleotides, the CDR3 is TGCGCCAGCAGCTTGGTTCAGGGGGCAGATGGCTACACCTTC. It specifies CASSLVQGADGYTF.

V usage is TRBV6-1 and J usage is TRBJ2-1, with D maybe TRBD2 (5 bases). The CDR3 runs to 14 residues. Germline CDR1 MNHNS, CDR2 SASEGT. V lost 7 bases and J lost 7, with 17 bases in between. CDR3 coding DNA: TGTGCCAGCACTTTGGAGAGGGCAGGAAATGAGCAGTTCTTC. Translated: CASTLERAGNEQFF.

Worth noting for this clonotype: A read error is possible here, since a much larger clone lies one base away. This chain links TRBV4-1 with TRBJ1-2; D gene uncertain. The CDR3 sequence is 13 residues long. The V and J ends lost 4 bases and 8 bases respectively, with 14 bases between them. Germline CDR1 reads MGHRA; CDR2 reads YSYEKL. CDR3 nucleotide sequence: TGCGCCAGCAGCCGTGCAGGAATTGGGGGCTACACCTTC. As protein: CASSRAGIGGYTF.

The gene calls are TRBV2 and TRBJ1-4; unclear D gene. The germline V gene has CDR1 SNHLY and CDR2 FYNNEI. This CDR3 comprises 14 residues. The V end was cut by 8 bases, the J end by 7 bases, with 17 bases between. The CDR3 here is CASAPTRSGEKLFF. Written as DNA, the CDR3 is TGTGCCAGCGCCCCAACAAGGTCGGGTGAAAAACTGTTTTTT.

This clonotype was found many times. The chain employs TRBV20-1 and TRBJ1-2, with D possibly being TRBD1 (6 bases). Deletions cut 6 bases from V and 4 bases from J, with 12 bases between. Per the germline V gene, CDR1 is DFQATT and CDR2 is SNEGSKA (reference sequence). The CDR3 is 12 residues long. CDR3 in DNA: TGCAGTGCGGTGGTGGGGGCCTATGGCTACACCTTC. As protein: CSAVVGAYGYTF.

This clonotype has just a few counts. V usage is TRBV3-1 and J usage is TRBJ2-3; no clear D. The CDR3 is 15 residues long. V dropped 2 bases and J dropped 2 bases, with 11 bases sitting between them. The germline gives CDR1 LGHDT, CDR2 YNNKEL (reference sequence). CDR3 sequence: CASSQTGTPTDTQYF. The CDR3 DNA follows: TGTGCCAGCAGCCAAACGGGTACTCCCACAGATACGCAGTATTTT.

Only one count was recorded for this clonotype. The gene calls are TRBV5-4 and TRBJ2-3, with TRBD2 identical over 7 bases. Per the germline V gene, CDR1 is SGHNT and CDR2 is YYREEE (reference sequence). The V gene end was trimmed by 5 bases and the J gene end by 2 bases; junction bases not matched to a gene: 11. The CDR3 is 16 residues long. The CDR3 spells CASRVWRGIDTDTQYF. In DNA, the CDR3 is TGTGCCAGCAGGGTCTGGCGGGGGATAGACACAGATACGCAGTATTTT. Based on the CDR3 plus reference TRBV5-4 and TRBJ2-3, the full variable domain is ETGVTQSPTHLIKTRGQQVTLRCSSQSGHNTVSWYQQALGQGPQFIFQYYREEENGRGNFPPRFSGLQFPNYSSELNVNALELDDSALYLCASRVWRGIDTDTQYFGPGTRLTVL.

This clonotype was seen many times. The rearrangement joins TRBV6-1 to TRBJ1-1, with TRBD1 identical over 10 bases. V lost 2 bases, J lost 6 bases, and 3 bases stayed unmatched. The CDR3 runs to 14 residues. In germline, CDR1 is MNHNS, CDR2 SASEGT. This CDR3 is CASSESDRGPEAFF. As DNA, the CDR3 is TGTGCCAGCAGTGAAAGCGACAGGGGGCCTGAAGCTTTCTTT.

Of note for this clonotype: A read error may explain this, as a much larger clone is one base away. CDR3 sequence: CTSKGRGLTGELFF. The CDR3 coding sequence is TGTACCAGCAAAGGTCGGGGGTTGACCGGGGAGCTGTTTTTT. The chain is built from TRBV11-2 and TRBJ2-2, with D possibly being TRBD2 (6 bases). There are 14 residues in the CDR3. Germline V CDR1 and CDR2: SGHAT, FQNNGV. The full variable domain, completed using reference TRBV11-2 and TRBJ2-2, is EAGVAQSPRYKIIEKRQSVAFWCNPISGHATLYWYQQILGQGPKLLIQFQNNGVVDDSQLPKDRFSAERLKGVDSTLKIQPAKLEDSAVYLCTSKGRGLTGELFFGEGSRLTVL.